This T cell receptor (beta chain) was sequenced during a study of cytomegalovirus exposure and HLA in healthy donors. Primers: 60 Vbeta forward and 13 Jbeta reverse. Method: immunoSEQ multiplex PCR; TCRdb's copy keeps in-frame clones and lacks some. The table shows approximately 220,000 clones, with roughly 80% occurring only once. This CDR3 spans 19 amino acids. V shed 1 base and J 1 base; nucleotides not matched to a gene: 9. Germline CDR1 is SQVTM and CDR2 is ANQGSEA. The sequencing input was PBMCs. The origin of this receptor is a man aged 25-45 years in good health and CMV-seronegative. The chain is built from TRBV29-1 and TRBJ2-1; 14 nucleotides match TRBD2. The CDR3 spells CSVEGLAGGHFLSYNEQFF. DNA for the CDR3: TGCAGCGTTGAAGGACTAGCGGGGGGGCATTTTCTTTCCTACAATGAGCAGTTCTTC.